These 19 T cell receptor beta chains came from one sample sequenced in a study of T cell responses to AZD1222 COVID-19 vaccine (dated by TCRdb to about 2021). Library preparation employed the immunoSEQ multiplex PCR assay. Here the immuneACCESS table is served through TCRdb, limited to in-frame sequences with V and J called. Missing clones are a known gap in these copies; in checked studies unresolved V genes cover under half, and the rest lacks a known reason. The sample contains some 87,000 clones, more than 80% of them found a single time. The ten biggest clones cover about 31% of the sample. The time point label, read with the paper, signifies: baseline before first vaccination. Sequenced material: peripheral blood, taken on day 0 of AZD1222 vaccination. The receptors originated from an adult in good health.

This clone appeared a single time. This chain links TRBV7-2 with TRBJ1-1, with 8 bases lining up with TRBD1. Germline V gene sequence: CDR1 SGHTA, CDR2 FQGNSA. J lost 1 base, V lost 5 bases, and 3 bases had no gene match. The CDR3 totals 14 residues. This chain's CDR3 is CASSPGQGNTEAFF. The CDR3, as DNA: TGTGCCAGCAGCCCAGGACAGGGGAACACTGAAGCTTTCTTT.

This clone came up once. The CDR3 coding sequence is TGCAGCGCTAGGACAGGACACAATGAGCAGTTCTTC. It translates to CSARTGHNEQFF. This chain uses TRBV29-1 with TRBJ2-1; TRBD1 aligns across 7 bases. Germline values: CDR1 SQVTM, CDR2 ANQGSEA. V was pared by 7 bases and J by 5 bases, with 5 bases of the junction left unmatched. CDR3 length equals 12 residues.

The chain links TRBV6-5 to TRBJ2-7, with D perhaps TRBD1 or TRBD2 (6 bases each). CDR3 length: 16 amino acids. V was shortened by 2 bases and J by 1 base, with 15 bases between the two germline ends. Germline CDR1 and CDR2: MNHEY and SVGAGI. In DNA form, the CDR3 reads TGTGCCAGCAGTTACGGCTCGGGGGCCGGATCCTACGAGCAGTACTTC. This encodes CASSYGSGAGSYEQYF.

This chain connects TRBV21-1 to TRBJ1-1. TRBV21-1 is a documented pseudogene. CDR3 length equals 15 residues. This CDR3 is CASTGTKCLGRKAFF. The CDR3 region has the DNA TGTGCCAGCACCGGGACAAAGTGTCTCGGGAGAAAAGCTTTCTTT.

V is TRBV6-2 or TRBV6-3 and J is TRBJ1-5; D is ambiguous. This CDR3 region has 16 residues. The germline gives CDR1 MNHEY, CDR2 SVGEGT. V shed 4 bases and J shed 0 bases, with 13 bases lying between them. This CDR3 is CASSFQNSYSNQPQHF. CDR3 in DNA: TGTGCCAGCAGTTTTCAGAACAGTTATAGCAATCAGCCCCAGCATTTT.

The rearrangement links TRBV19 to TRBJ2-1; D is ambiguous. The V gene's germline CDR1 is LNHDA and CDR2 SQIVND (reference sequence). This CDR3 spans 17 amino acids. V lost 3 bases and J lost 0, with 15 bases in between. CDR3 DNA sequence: TGTGCCAGTAGTATGTATTCGGCGGCCTACTCCTACAATGAGCAGTTCTTC. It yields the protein CASSMYSAAYSYNEQFF. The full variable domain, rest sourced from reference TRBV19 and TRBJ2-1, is DGGITQSPKYLFRKEGQNVTLSCEQNLNHDAMYWYRQDPGQGLRLIYYSQIVNDFQKGDIAEGYSVSREKKESFPLTVTSAQKNPTAFYLCASSMYSAAYSYNEQFFGPGTRLTVL.

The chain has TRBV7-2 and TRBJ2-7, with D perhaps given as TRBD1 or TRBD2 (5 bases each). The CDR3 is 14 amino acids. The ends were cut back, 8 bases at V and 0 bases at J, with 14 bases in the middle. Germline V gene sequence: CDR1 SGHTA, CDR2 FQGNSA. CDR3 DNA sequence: TGTGCCAGCTCACGGGACCGCTACTCCTACGAGCAGTACTTC. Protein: CASSRDRYSYEQYF.

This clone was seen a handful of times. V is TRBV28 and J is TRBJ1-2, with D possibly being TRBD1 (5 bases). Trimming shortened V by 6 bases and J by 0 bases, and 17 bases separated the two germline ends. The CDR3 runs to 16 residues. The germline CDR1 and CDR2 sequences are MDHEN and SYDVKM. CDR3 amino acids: CASSQGGAKANYGYTF. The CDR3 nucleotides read TGTGCCAGCAGCCAAGGCGGGGCAAAAGCTAACTATGGCTACACCTTC.

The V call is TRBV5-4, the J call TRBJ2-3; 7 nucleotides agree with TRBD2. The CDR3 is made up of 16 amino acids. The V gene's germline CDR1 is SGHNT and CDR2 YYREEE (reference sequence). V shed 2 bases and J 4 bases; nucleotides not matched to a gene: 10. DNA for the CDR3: TGTGCCAGCAGCTTTGACGCGGGAGAGGAGGCAGATACGCAGTATTTT. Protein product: CASSFDAGEEADTQYF.

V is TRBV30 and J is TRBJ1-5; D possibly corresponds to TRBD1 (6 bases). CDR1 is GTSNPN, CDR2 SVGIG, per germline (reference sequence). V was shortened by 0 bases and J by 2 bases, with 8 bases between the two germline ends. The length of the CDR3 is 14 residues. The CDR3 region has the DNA TGTGCCTGGAGTGTATCAGGGGGCAATCAGCCCCAGCATTTT. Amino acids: CAWSVSGGNQPQHF.

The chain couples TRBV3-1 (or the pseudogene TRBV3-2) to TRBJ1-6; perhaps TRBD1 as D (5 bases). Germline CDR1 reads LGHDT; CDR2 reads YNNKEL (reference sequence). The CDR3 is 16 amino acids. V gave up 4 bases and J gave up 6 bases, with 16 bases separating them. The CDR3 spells CASSLNPQGRNSPLHF. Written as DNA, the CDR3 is TGTGCCAGCAGCCTGAACCCCCAGGGCCGTAATTCACCCCTCCACTTT.

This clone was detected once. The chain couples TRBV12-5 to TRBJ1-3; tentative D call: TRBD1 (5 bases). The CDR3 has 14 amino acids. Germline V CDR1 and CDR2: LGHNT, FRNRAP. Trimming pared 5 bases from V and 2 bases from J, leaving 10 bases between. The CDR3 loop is CASGLQGTGNTIYF. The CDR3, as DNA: TGTGCTAGTGGTCTTCAGGGTACTGGAAACACCATATATTTT.

CDR3 nucleotides: TGTGCCAGCAGCTTATGGAGGGGCGGGAAGGGGAGCACTGAAGCTTTCTTT. Translated: CASSLWRGGKGSTEAFF. The chain joins TRBV7-9 to TRBJ1-1, with D maybe TRBD1 (5 bases). Between the trimmed V and J ends, which lost 2 bases and 4 bases, there was a span of 20 bases. The CDR3 runs 17 residues. CDR1 and CDR2 (germline): SEHNR, FQNEAQ (reference sequence).

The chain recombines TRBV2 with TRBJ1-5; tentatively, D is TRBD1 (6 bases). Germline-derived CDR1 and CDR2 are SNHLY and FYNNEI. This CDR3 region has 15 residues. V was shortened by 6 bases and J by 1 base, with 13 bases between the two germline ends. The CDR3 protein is CASRTGSMSNQPQHF. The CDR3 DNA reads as TGTGCCAGCAGGACAGGCAGTATGAGCAATCAGCCCCAGCATTTT.

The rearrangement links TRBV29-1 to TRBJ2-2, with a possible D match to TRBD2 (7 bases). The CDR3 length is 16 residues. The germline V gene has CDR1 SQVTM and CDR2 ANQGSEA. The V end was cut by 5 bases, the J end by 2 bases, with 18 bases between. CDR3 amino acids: CSVTGGWGQNTGELFF. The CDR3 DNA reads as TGCAGCGTTACGGGGGGTTGGGGACAAAACACCGGGGAGCTGTTTTTT.

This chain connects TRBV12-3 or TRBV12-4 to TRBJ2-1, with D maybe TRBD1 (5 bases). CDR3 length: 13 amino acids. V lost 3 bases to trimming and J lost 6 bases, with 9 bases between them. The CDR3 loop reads CASSFRALNEQFF. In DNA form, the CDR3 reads TGTGCCAGCAGTTTCAGGGCCCTCAATGAGCAGTTCTTC.

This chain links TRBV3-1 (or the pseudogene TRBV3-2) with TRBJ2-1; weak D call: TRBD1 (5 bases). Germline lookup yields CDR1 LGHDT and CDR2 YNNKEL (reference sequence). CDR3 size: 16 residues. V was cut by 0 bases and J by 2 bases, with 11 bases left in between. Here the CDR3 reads CASSQDRQRTYNEQFF. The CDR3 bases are TGTGCCAGCAGCCAAGATCGACAGAGGACCTACAATGAGCAGTTCTTC.

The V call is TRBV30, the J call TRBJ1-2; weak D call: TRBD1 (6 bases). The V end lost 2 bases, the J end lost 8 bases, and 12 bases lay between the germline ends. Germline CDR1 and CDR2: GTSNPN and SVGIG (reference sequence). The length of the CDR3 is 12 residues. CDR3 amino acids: CAWSRIRGGYTF. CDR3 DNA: TGTGCCTGGAGTCGCATCAGGGGCGGCTACACCTTC.

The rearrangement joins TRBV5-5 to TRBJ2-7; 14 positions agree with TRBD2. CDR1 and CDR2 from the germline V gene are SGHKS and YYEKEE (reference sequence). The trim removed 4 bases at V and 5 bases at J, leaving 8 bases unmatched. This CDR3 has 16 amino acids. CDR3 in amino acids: CASSVQPGLAGDEQYF. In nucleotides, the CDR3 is TGTGCCAGCAGCGTCCAACCGGGACTAGCGGGAGACGAGCAGTACTTC. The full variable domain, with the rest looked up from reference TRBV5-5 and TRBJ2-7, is DAGVTQSPTHLIKTRGQQVTLRCSPISGHKSVSWYQQVLGQGPQFIFQYYEKEERGRGNFPDRFSARQFPNYSSELNVNALLLGDSALYLCASSVQPGLAGDEQYFGPGTRLTVT.